The rows below give T cell receptor beta chains drawn from one sample of a study of post-analysis software for immune sequencing data. TCRdb recomputed calls from the PCR reads with MiXCR, one row per CDR3 protein. The data hold 750,000 to 950,000 distinct CDR3 sequences, with around 42% observed a single time. Sequencing was done on a sample of blood. These receptor sequences come from a girl under 18 with multiple sclerosis. Both conserved end residues are part of each CDR3. The order of the fields is clone size, CDR3 length, V gene, D gene, J gene, CDR3 DNA, CDR3 protein. A D gene is named only where the DNA matches it firmly. Only some rows state a clone size, as once, few, many or a class for expanded clones.

few	14	TRBV27	NA	TRBJ2-5	TGTGCCAGCAGTCCAACTGGGACCTCAGAGACCCAGTACTTC	CASSPTGTSETQYF
NA	14	TRBV20-1	NA	TRBJ1-1	TGCAGTGCTAGAGCCCACAGGGCAACGACTGAAGCTTTCTTT	CSARAHRATTEAFF
few	14	TRBV10-3	NA	TRBJ2-7	TGTGCCATCACCCCGGACGGCAAATCCTACGAGCAGTACTTC	CAITPDGKSYEQYF
NA	14	TRBV6-1	TRBD2	TRBJ2-1	TGTGCCAGCAGTGAGAGCGGGAGGGCGGATGAGCAGTTCTTC	CASSESGRADEQFF
once	11	TRBV6-6	NA	TRBJ2-7	TGTGCCAGCAGTTACGCGGCAGAGCAGTACTTC	CASSYAAEQYF
NA	16	TRBV2	NA	TRBJ2-1	TGTGCCAGCTCCTTTAGCGGCCACGGCGCCTACAATGAGCAGTTCTTC	CASSFSGHGAYNEQFF
NA	13	TRBV29-1	TRBD1	TRBJ1-2	TGCAGCGCCGAGGACAGGGGAGGCTATGGCTACACCTTC	CSAEDRGGYGYTF
once	12	TRBV15	NA	TRBJ2-7	TGTGCCACCAGCACCACAGGGAACGAGCAGTACTTC	CATSTTGNEQYF
few	12	TRBV6-1	NA	TRBJ2-7	TGTGCCAGCAGGACAGGACTCTACGAGCAGTACTTC	CASRTGLYEQYF
NA	16	TRBV7-8	NA	TRBJ2-7	TGTGCCAGCAGCTTAGGTTCCTCGGGTCGGACCTACGAGCAGTACTTC	CASSLGSSGRTYEQYF
once	16	TRBV20-1	NA	TRBJ2-1	TGCAGTGCTAGTAAGCCGAATAGTTCAATCTACAATGAGCAGTTCTTC	CSASKPNSSIYNEQFF
few	14	TRBV5-6	TRBD1	TRBJ2-1	TGTGCCAGCATTCGGGACAGGGGGTACCATGAGCAGTTCTTC	CASIRDRGYHEQFF
NA	13	TRBV29-1	NA	TRBJ2-7	TGCAGCGTTCACGGGGAAGGGGCCTACGAGCAGTACTTC	CSVHGEGAYEQYF
NA	15	TRBV5-4	TRBD1	TRBJ2-7	TGTGCCAGCAGCTTGGGGGACAGGACCTCCTACGAGCAGTACTTC	CASSLGDRTSYEQYF
NA	18	TRBV28	NA	TRBJ2-7	TGTGCCAGCAGTTTGTTAGTGGGTAAGGACTACCCCTCTGACGAGCAGTACTTC	CASSLLVGKDYPSDEQYF
NA	17	TRBV27	NA	TRBJ1-2	TGTGCCAGCAGTCCCGGGACACCTTTTTCTCCTAACTATGGCTACACCTTC	CASSPGTPFSPNYGYTF
few	12	TRBV12-3/TRBV12-4	NA	TRBJ2-1	TGTGCCAGCAGTTCTATTGGGGATGAGCAGTTCTTC	CASSSIGDEQFF
NA	16	TRBV20-1	NA	TRBJ2-5	TGCAGTGCTAGCCCTTACGTTGGACCACCTCAAGAGACCCAGTACTTC	CSASPYVGPPQETQYF
NA	14	TRBV6-5	NA	TRBJ1-1	TGTGCCAGCAGGAACAGGGCGGCGAACACTGAAGCTTTCTTT	CASRNRAANTEAFF
few	19	TRBV12-3/TRBV12-4	NA	TRBJ2-1	TGTGCCAGCAGTGGGCCCGGGACGCCCACCCATAGCTCCTACAATGAGCAGTTCTTC	CASSGPGTPTHSSYNEQFF
NA	15	TRBV7-2	NA	TRBJ2-3	TGTGCCAGCAGCCAGAAGGGCGGCTCCACAGATACGCAGTATTTT	CASSQKGGSTDTQYF
NA	14	TRBV7-2	NA	TRBJ2-7	TGTGCCAGCAGCCCAGCGGTAGGGGGTGACGAGCAGTACTTC	CASSPAVGGDEQYF
NA	20	TRBV4-1	NA	TRBJ1-4	TGCGCCAGCAGCCAAGGCCCCCCCGGGACTCAATTTCGGGCTAATGAAAAACTGTTTTTT	CASSQGPPGTQFRANEKLFF
NA	15	TRBV7-8	TRBD1	TRBJ2-5	TGTGCCAGCAGCTTCAACAGGGGACAACAAGAGACCCAGTACTTC	CASSFNRGQQETQYF
NA	14	TRBV18	NA	TRBJ2-7	TGTGCCAGCTCCCCCGATAGGGGGTTCTACGAGCAGTACTTC	CASSPDRGFYEQYF
NA	17	TRBV15	NA	TRBJ2-7	TGTGCCACCAGCAGGGCCGCAGTGATAACAGGGAACTACGAGCAGTACTTC	CATSRAAVITGNYEQYF
NA	15	TRBV28	NA	TRBJ2-3	TGTGCCAGCAGTTTAATGGAGCCATACACAGATACGCAGTATTTT	CASSLMEPYTDTQYF
few	13	TRBV6-5	NA	TRBJ2-7	TGTGCCAGCAGTCCTGACGGACTTAACGAGCAGTACTTC	CASSPDGLNEQYF
many	15	TRBV7-2	NA	TRBJ2-5	TGTGCCAGCAGCTTAGTAGGTGGACTAAGGGAGACCCAGTACTTC	CASSLVGGLRETQYF
NA	14	TRBV6-6	NA	TRBJ1-1	TGTGCCAGCAGTTACTCGGGGGCAAACACTGAAGCTTTCTTT	CASSYSGANTEAFF
NA	16	TRBV20-1	TRBD2	TRBJ2-7	TGCAGTGCTAGCCCAGGACTAGCGGGAGGGCTCGACGAGCAGTACTTC	CSASPGLAGGLDEQYF
NA	14	TRBV7-9	TRBD1	TRBJ1-2	TGTGCCAGCAGCTTAGAGACAGGGAACTATGGCTACACCTTC	CASSLETGNYGYTF
once	18	TRBV5-1	TRBD2	TRBJ2-1	TGCGCCAGCAGCTTGGGGGGACTAGCGGGAGTCAGGTACAATGAGCAGTTCTTC	CASSLGGLAGVRYNEQFF
few	16	TRBV4-2	TRBD2	TRBJ2-7	TGTGCCAGCAGCCAAGAGCTGGGGGGGGGCTCCTACGAGCAGTACTTC	CASSQELGGGSYEQYF
NA	15	TRBV6-1	NA	TRBJ1-5	TGTGCCAGCAGTGAATTGGCCAGTCAGAATCAGCCCCGGCATTTT	CASSELASQNQPRHF
NA	21	TRBV6-2/TRBV6-3	TRBD2	TRBJ2-1	TGTGCCAGCAGTCCGGGACTAGCGGTGCCGAAGAGCTTCAGCTCCTACAATGAGCAGTTCTTC	CASSPGLAVPKSFSSYNEQFF
NA	15	TRBV29-1	TRBD2	TRBJ2-5	TGCAGCGTTACGGGACTAGCGGGATCCCAAGAGACCCAGTACTTC	CSVTGLAGSQETQYF
NA	14	TRBV9	NA	TRBJ2-7	TGTGCCAGCACCCCGGGCACCGGAGACTACGAGCAGTACTTC	CASTPGTGDYEQYF
NA	15	TRBV14	NA	TRBJ1-6	TGTGCCAGCTCCCGGGGGGGAACCTATAATTCACCCCTCCACTTT	CASSRGGTYNSPLHF
NA	15	TRBV19	NA	TRBJ1-4	TGTGCCAGTAGTCGAAACCCCGGGGGAGGTGAAAAACTGTTTTTT	CASSRNPGGGEKLFF
few	17	TRBV12-3/TRBV12-4	TRBD2	TRBJ2-7	TGTGCCAGCAGTCTCGGAAGGGGACTAGCGGCCGGTTACGAGCAGTACTTC	CASSLGRGLAAGYEQYF
NA	14	TRBV7-2	TRBD2	TRBJ2-7	TGTGCCAGCAGCTTCGCTAGCGGGAGTTACGAGCAGTACTTC	CASSFASGSYEQYF
few	13	TRBV6-6	TRBD1	TRBJ1-1	TGTGCCAGCAGTTACCCTGAGGGGGCGGGAGCTTTCTTT	CASSYPEGAGAFF
few	15	TRBV27	NA	TRBJ2-1	TGTGCCAGCAGTTTTGACCTCGGCTCCTACAATGAGCAGTTCTTC	CASSFDLGSYNEQFF
NA	15	TRBV12-3/TRBV12-4	NA	TRBJ2-3	TGTGCCAGCAGCCCCTTGGGAAGCGGGTACGATACGCAGTATTTT	CASSPLGSGYDTQYF
NA	14	TRBV29-1	TRBD2	TRBJ2-5	TGCAGCGTTGAGAAGCGGGGCGATGCGGGGACCCAGTACTTC	CSVEKRGDAGTQYF
NA	14	TRBV11-2	NA	TRBJ2-1	TGTGCCAGCAGCCGCTTGGTGGGAGCTAACGAGCAGTTCTTC	CASSRLVGANEQFF
NA	17	TRBV3-1	TRBD2	TRBJ2-1	TGTGCCAGCAGCCAAGATGTGGTGACTAGCGGGAGCGATGAGCAGTTCTTC	CASSQDVVTSGSDEQFF
NA	18	TRBV7-6	TRBD2	TRBJ2-1	TGTGCCAGCAGCTTAGGGACACTAGCGGGAGGGCCGGGCGATGAGCAGTTCTTC	CASSLGTLAGGPGDEQFF
NA	15	TRBV7-9	NA	TRBJ2-7	TGTGCCAGCAGCTTAACGGCAATGGCGTTCTACGAGCAGTACTTC	CASSLTAMAFYEQYF
NA	13	TRBV3-1	NA	TRBJ1-1	TGTGCCAGCAGCCAAAAGGTGAACACTGAAGCTTTCTTT	CASSQKVNTEAFF
NA	20	TRBV7-2	TRBD2	TRBJ2-3	TGTGCCAGCAGCTTGATAGGGCCCCGGGGTAGCGGGAGGGCGACAGATACGCAGTATTTT	CASSLIGPRGSGRATDTQYF
NA	16	TRBV25-1	NA	TRBJ2-3	TGTGCCAGCCGAGGGTCAGGGAAGAGGAGCACAGATACGCAGTATTTT	CASRGSGKRSTDTQYF
NA	18	TRBV4-1	TRBD2	TRBJ2-3	TGCGCCAGCAGCCAAGGTGGGGGACTAGGAGTGGTAGGCGATACGCAGTATTTT	CASSQGGGLGVVGDTQYF
NA	16	TRBV10-3	TRBD1	TRBJ2-3	TGTGCCATCAGTGAGGGGGGACAGCCCGCAAGGGATACGCAGTATTTT	CAISEGGQPARDTQYF
NA	14	TRBV9	TRBD2	TRBJ2-1	TGTGCCAGCAATCGGCTAGCGGGAGACAATGAGCAGTTCTTC	CASNRLAGDNEQFF
many	15	TRBV28	NA	TRBJ2-5	TGTGCCAGCAGTCTCCTCAGGGTTGGGCAAGAGACCCAGTACTTC	CASSLLRVGQETQYF